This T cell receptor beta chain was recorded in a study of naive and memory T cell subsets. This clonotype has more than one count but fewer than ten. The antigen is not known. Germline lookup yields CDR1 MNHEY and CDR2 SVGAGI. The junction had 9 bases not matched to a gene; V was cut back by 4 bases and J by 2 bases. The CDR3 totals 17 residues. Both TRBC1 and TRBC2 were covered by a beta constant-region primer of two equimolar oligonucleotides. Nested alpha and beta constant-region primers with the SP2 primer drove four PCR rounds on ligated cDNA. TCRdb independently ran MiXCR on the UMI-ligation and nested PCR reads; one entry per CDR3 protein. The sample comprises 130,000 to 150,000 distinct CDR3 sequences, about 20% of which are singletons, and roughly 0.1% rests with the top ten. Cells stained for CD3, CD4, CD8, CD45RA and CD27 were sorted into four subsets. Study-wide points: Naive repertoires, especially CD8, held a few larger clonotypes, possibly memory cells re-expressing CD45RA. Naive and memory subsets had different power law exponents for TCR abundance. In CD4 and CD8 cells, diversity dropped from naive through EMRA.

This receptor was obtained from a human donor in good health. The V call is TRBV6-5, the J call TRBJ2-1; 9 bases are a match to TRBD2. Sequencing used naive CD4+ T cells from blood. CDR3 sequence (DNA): TGTGCCAGCAGTTCCCCCAGGGCTAGCGGGACCTACAATGAGCAGTTCTTC. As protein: CASSSPRASGTYNEQFF.